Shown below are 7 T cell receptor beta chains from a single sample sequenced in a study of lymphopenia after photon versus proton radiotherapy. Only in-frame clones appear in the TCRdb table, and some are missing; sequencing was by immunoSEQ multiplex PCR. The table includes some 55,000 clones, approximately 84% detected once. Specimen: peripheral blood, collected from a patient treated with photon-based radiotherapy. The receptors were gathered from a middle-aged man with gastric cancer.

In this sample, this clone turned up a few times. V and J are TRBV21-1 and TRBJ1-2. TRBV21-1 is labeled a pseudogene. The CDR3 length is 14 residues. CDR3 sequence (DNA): TGTGCCAGCAGCAGCGCTAAACTAGACCCCTTGAGCACCTTC. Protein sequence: CASSSAKLDPLSTF.

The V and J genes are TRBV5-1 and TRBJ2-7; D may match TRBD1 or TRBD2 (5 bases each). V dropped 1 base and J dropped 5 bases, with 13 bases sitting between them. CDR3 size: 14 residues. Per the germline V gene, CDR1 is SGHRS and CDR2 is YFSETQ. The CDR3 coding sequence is TGCGCCAGCAGCTTGCTTGGGGGTCTGGACGAGCAGTACTTC. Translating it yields CASSLLGGLDEQYF. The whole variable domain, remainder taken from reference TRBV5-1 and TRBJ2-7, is KAGVTQTPRYLIKTRGQQVTLSCSPISGHRSVSWYQQTPGQGLQFLFEYFSETQRNKGNFPGRFSGRQFSNSRSEMNVSTLELGDSALYLCASSLLGGLDEQYFGPGTRLTVT.

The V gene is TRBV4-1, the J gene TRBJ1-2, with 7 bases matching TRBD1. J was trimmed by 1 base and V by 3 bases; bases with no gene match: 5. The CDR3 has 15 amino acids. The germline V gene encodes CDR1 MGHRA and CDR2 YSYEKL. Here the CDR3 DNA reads TGCGCCAGCAGCCACGGGACAGAGATTAACTATGGCTACACCTTC. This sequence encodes CASSHGTEINYGYTF.

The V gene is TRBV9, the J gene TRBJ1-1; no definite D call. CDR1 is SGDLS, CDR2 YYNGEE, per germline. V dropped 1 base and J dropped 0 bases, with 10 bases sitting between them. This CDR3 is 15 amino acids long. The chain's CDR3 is CASSVTVGMNTEAFF. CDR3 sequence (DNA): TGTGCCAGCAGCGTAACAGTAGGGATGAACACTGAAGCTTTCTTT. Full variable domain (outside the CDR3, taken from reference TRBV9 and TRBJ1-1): DSGVTQTPKHLITATGQRVTLRCSPRSGDLSVYWYQQSLDQGLQFLIQYYNGEERAKGNILERFSAQQFPDLHSELNLSSLELGDSALYFCASSVTVGMNTEAFFGQGTRLTVV.

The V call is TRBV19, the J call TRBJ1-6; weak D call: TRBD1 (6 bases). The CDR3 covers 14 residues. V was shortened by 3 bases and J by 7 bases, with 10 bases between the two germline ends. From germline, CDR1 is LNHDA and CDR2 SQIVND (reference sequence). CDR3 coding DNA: TGTGCCAGTAGTATCGGGACACAGAATTCACCCCTCCACTTT. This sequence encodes CASSIGTQNSPLHF.

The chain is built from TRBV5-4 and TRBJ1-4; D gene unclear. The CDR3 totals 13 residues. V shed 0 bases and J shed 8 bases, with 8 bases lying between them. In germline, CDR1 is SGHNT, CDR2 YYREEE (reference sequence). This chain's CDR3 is CASSLGAGEKLFF. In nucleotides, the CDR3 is TGTGCCAGCAGCTTGGGGGCCGGGGAAAAACTGTTTTTT.

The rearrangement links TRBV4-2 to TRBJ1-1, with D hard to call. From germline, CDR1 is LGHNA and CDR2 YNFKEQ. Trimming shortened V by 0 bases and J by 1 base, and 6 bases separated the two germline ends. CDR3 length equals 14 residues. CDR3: CASSQEPQNTEAFF. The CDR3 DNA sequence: TGTGCCAGCAGCCAAGAACCCCAGAACACTGAAGCTTTCTTT.